This record concerns one T cell receptor (beta chain) sequence. Its antigen is not identified. A much larger clone lies one base from this, so it may be a read error. This sample was taken from a study of glioma-infiltrating T cells. Trimming took 7 bases from V and 3 from J; bases not matched to a gene: 6. This CDR3 spans 12 amino acids. From germline, CDR1 is SQVTM and CDR2 ANQGSEA. The iRepertoire nested amplicon-rescue multiplex PCR amplified TCR alpha and beta CDR3s from RNA. Tissue mRNA or PBMC total RNA, about 85-400 ng, went into one-step reverse transcription and amplification. Using its own MiXCR run on the multiplex PCR reads, TCRdb lists one record per CDR3 protein. This table holds approximately 190,000 distinct CDR3 sequences, roughly 32% found once. Study-level results: Above-expected tissue-blood divergence occurred in all gliomas, most in low-grade ones.

The chain couples TRBV29-1 to TRBJ2-7; the match to TRBD2 covers 7 bases. The receptor was isolated from a human donor with low-grade glioma or glioblastoma, undergoing nonglioma brain surgery, or in good health (not recorded which). Input material: glioma tissue, nonneoplastic brain tissue, or PBMCs (not recorded which). Here the CDR3 DNA reads TGCAGCGCGGAGAGCGGGGACTACGAGCAGTACTTC. Residues: CSAESGDYEQYF.